The 9 T cell receptor beta chains reported below all come from one sample, sequenced in a study of T cell clones after liver transplantation. The table came from immunoSEQ multiplex PCR; TCRdb's copy has only in-frame clones and leaves some out. Here the sample spans 70,000 to 85,000 clones, roughly 80% being singletons. Sequences were derived from CD4+ T cells from blood, sampled before liver transplant. The receptors were gathered from a human donor who received a liver transplant.

V is TRBV28 and J is TRBJ1-1; D unclear. The CDR3 consists of 14 residues. Germline loops: CDR1 MDHEN, CDR2 SYDVKM. V was trimmed by 6 bases and J by 5 bases, leaving 16 bases between them. This CDR3 is CASRAGPFRTEAFF. DNA for the CDR3: TGTGCCAGCAGGGCAGGACCCTTCAGGACTGAAGCTTTCTTT.

The rearrangement joins TRBV7-2 to TRBJ2-5; 8 nucleotides agree with TRBD1. In germline, CDR1 is SGHTA, CDR2 FQGNSA. The V and J ends lost 2 bases and 5 bases, in that order; junction bases with no gene match: 4. CDR3 length: 14 amino acids. The CDR3 bases are TGTGCCAGCAGCTTAAGACAGGGGCGCGAGACCCAGTACTTC. The encoded protein is CASSLRQGRETQYF.

V and J are TRBV4-1 and TRBJ2-1; 8 bases map to TRBD2. This CDR3 contains 17 residues. Looked up from germline, CDR1 is MGHRA and CDR2 is YSYEKL. The ends lost 1 base at V and 6 bases at J; junction bases unmatched: 11. The CDR3 here is CASSQGFLAGPGNEQFF. The CDR3 nucleotides read TGCGCCAGCAGCCAAGGATTTTTAGCGGGACCGGGCAATGAGCAGTTCTTC.

This clone was seen more than once but under ten times. The chain is built from TRBV7-9 and TRBJ2-7; 10 bases agree with TRBD1. Germline V gives CDR1 SEHNR, CDR2 FQNEAQ (reference sequence). CDR3 size: 15 residues. V dropped 2 bases and J dropped 5; count of bases not matched to a gene: 6. CDR3 sequence (DNA): TGTGCCAGCAGCTTAACGGGGACAGGGGACCACGAGCAGTACTTC. Its protein is CASSLTGTGDHEQYF. The full variable domain, in which reference TRBV7-9 and TRBJ2-7 provide the parts outside the CDR3, is DTGVSQNPRHKITKRGQNVTFRCDPISEHNRLYWYRQTLGQGPEFLTYFQNEAQLEKSRLLSDRFSAERPKGSFSTLEIQRTEQGDSAMYLCASSLTGTGDHEQYFGPGTRLTVT.

V usage is TRBV4-3 and J usage is TRBJ2-5; maybe TRBD1 (5 bases). Trimming shortened V by 1 base and J by 5 bases, and 8 bases separated the two germline ends. The CDR3 sequence is 13 residues long. From germline, CDR1 is LGHNA and CDR2 YSLEER. CDR3: CASSQGKGETQYF. The CDR3 DNA reads TGCGCCAGCAGCCAAGGGAAGGGGGAGACCCAGTACTTC.

The gene calls are TRBV18 and TRBJ2-7; D not resolved. CDR1 is KGHSH, CDR2 LQKENI, per germline. The ends were cut back, 6 bases at V and 0 bases at J, with 12 bases in the middle. The CDR3 is made up of 14 amino acids. The CDR3: CASSGQESSYEQYF. For the CDR3, the DNA is TGTGCCAGCTCGGGTCAGGAGAGCTCCTACGAGCAGTACTTC.

This sequence joins TRBV9 and TRBJ1-2; the match to TRBD1 covers 10 bases. Germline CDR1 and CDR2: SGDLS and YYNGEE. The J segment lost 2 bases and the V segment lost 7 bases, leaving 5 bases of the junction unmatched. The CDR3 covers 14 residues. The CDR3 DNA follows: TGTGCCAGCCAACGGGGACAGGGGAACTATGGCTACACCTTC. It is translated as CASQRGQGNYGYTF.

The chain uses TRBV7-9 and TRBJ2-1, with D possibly being TRBD2 (6 bases). This CDR3 comprises 15 residues. The V gene's germline CDR1 is SEHNR and CDR2 FQNEAQ (reference sequence). V shed 5 bases and J shed 5 bases, with 16 bases lying between them. The CDR3 region is CASSPKLRENNEQFF. The CDR3 nucleotides are TGTGCCAGCAGCCCAAAACTACGGGAGAACAATGAGCAGTTCTTC.

CDR3 coding DNA: TGCGCCAGCAGTCTGTCTTACCTCGGGACACCAAATGAAAAACTGTTTTTT. Protein: CASSLSYLGTPNEKLFF. The V gene is TRBV4-1, the J gene TRBJ1-4, with D maybe TRBD1 (6 bases). Germline V gives CDR1 MGHRA, CDR2 YSYEKL. Trimming took 6 bases from V and 5 from J, leaving 22 bases between them. This CDR3 region has 17 residues.